Listed below are T cell receptor beta chains from one sample, sequenced in a study of blood T cell repertoires in COVID-19. TCRdb's table, derived via immunoSEQ multiplex PCR, lists solely in-frame clones and lacks some. The sample lists roughly 200,000 clones; approximately 90% were seen once. Specimen: peripheral blood. The receptors were gathered from a man aged 35 to 55 with active or convalescent COVID-19. Each CDR3 is given with its conserved first and last residue. A D gene is named only where the DNA matches it firmly. Only some rows state a clone size, as once, few, many or a class for expanded clones.

size	J	D	V	CDR3	DNA
NA	TRBJ2-3	NA	TRBV9	CASSAVGSGTDTQYF	TGTGCCAGCAGCGCAGTGGGGAGTGGCACAGATACGCAGTATTTT
NA	TRBJ2-3	NA	TRBV6-6	CASSPRDTQYF	TGTGCCAGCAGTCCCCGGGATACGCAGTATTTT
NA	TRBJ1-4	NA	TRBV9	CASSVGGGPSEKLFF	TGTGCCAGCAGCGTAGGGGGAGGTCCCAGTGAAAAACTGTTTTTT
once	TRBJ2-7	NA	TRBV28	CASSQDSYEQYF	TGTGCCAGCAGTCAAGACAGCTACGAGCAGTACTTC
once	TRBJ2-7	TRBD1	TRBV5-1	CASSETGWYEQYF	TGCGCCAGCAGCGAGACAGGGTGGTACGAGCAGTACTTC
NA	TRBJ2-6	NA	TRBV19	CASSIGAGANVLTF	TGTGCCAGTAGTATCGGGGCTGGGGCCAACGTCCTGACTTTC
NA	TRBJ1-5	NA	TRBV12-3/TRBV12-4	CASSLQSNQPQHF	TGTGCCAGCAGTTTACAGAGCAATCAGCCCCAGCATTTT
NA	TRBJ2-2	TRBD1	TRBV5-4	CASSFGQGRVAGELFF	TGTGCCAGCAGCTTCGGACAGGGAAGGGTCGCCGGGGAGCTGTTTTTT
NA	TRBJ1-2	NA	TRBV12-3/TRBV12-4	CASSFLREGGYTF	TGTGCCAGCAGTTTCCTCAGGGAGGGAGGCTACACCTTC
NA	TRBJ1-5	TRBD1	TRBV19	CASSKRTGLGDQPQHF	TGTGCCAGTAGTAAGAGGACAGGGTTGGGGGATCAGCCCCAGCATTTT